The present entry profiles one T cell receptor beta chain with its context. Its antigen is as yet unknown. These data are taken from a study of cytomegalovirus exposure and HLA in healthy donors. 60 Vbeta and 13 Jbeta primers were used in PCR. The repertoire was sequenced with immunoSEQ multiplex PCR; TCRdb's copy has only in-frame clones and lacks some. Here the sample table reports some 200,000 clones. V lost 2 bases and J lost 2, with 8 bases in between. Germline V gene data show CDR1 as MNHEY and CDR2 as SVGAGI. The CDR3 runs 14 residues. Findings and caveats of the study: Most sequenced TCRs were rare (though some public TCRs occurred in many donors).

The receptor was isolated from a young man in good health and CMV-seronegative. Sequenced sample: PBMCs. The J gene is TRBJ2-3, the V gene TRBV6-5; no reliable D call. CDR3 amino acids: CASSYGRPTDTQYF. CDR3 bases: TGTGCCAGCAGTTACGGGCGCCCCACAGATACGCAGTATTTT.